Sequencing of this T cell receptor (beta chain) was carried out in a study of tumor-infiltrating T cells and Merkel cell polyomavirus (dated by TCRdb to 2016 to 2017). In terms of the full investigation: In Merkel cell carcinoma patients, the study investigated CD8+ T cells specific for the Merkel cell polyomavirus KLL epitope. Patients received varied, non-standardized therapies including chemotherapy, radiation and immunotherapies. Most whole-tumor samples were obtained as 25-micron curls cut from formalin-fixed, paraffin-embedded tissue blocks. Disease stage at presentation varied among the patients, and patient follow-up lasted a median of around 2.7 years, ranging from about 1.1 to 6.0 years. In approximately 14 samples, TRB sequencing was done on KLL-tetramer-sorted cells from blood or tumor-infiltrating lymphocytes, along with roughly 12 matched whole-tumor samples. Across the study, one tumor sample was a frozen nodal tumor digest and one was a flash-frozen core biopsy of a metastasis.

Overall study results and their limits: Significantly improved MCC-specific survival was associated with a higher fraction of KLL-specific T cells within tumors (about 1.8-20% versus roughly 0-0.15%). KLL-specific TRB repertoires were found to be diverse and largely private, with only one public clonotype, shared by two patients, identified among 400 or so unique sequences. More unique KLL-specific clonotypes in tumors (roughly 5-108 vs 0-3) was associated with a significant MCC-specific survival advantage (P = 0.0051). Only a single viral epitope was studied, so T cells against other Merkel cell polyomavirus epitopes were not captured. The small sample size of the study (n ≈ twelve patients) is a limitation.

Turning to this clone: The clone's antigen remains unknown. It has no much larger one-base neighbor in the sample; base qualities were not kept.

Robust positive staining for Merkel cell polyomavirus Large T antigen was observed by immunohistochemistry in the tumors of all patients. The study included about 11 Merkel cell carcinoma patients whose blood and/or cultured TIL contained robust KLL-tetramer+ populations exceeding 0.04% of CD8+ T cells. Every patient was Caucasian, and patient ages ranged from roughly 45 to 85 years, with a median of roughly 60 years. Lymph node tumors were analyzed for patients with unknown primaries who presented with nodal disease, or when insufficient primary tissue was available. The CDR1 and CDR2 encoded by the germline V gene are SGHAT and FQNNGV. The CDR3 starts with the cysteine, ends with the phenylalanine, and has 15 residues. Only the CDR3 portion is preserved as DNA: 45 bases, with reading frame beginning at the first base. Trimming takes 4 bases off V and 9 bases off J; junction bases not matched to a gene: 7.

Library method: the immunoSEQ multiplex PCR assay. Genomic DNA extraction, TRB sequencing and normalization were carried out by Adaptive Biotechnologies (Seattle, WA). The paper's processing steps were these. Clonality was calculated as one minus the Shannon entropy of productive TRB sequences, normalized by log2 of unique productive sequences. KLL-specific clonotypes in tumors were identified by matching TCRbeta CDR3 amino acid sequences with those from each patient's tetramer-sorted sample. In TCRdb, the immuneACCESS table is reduced to in-frame sequences with V and J assigned. These tables do not hold every clone; where another copy was compared, an unresolved V gene accounts for under half, and the others remain unexplained. Clonal size and the V and J genes are those of that table, whereas D and trimming came from the DNA. The sample records over 20,000 clones, approximately 90% of which are singletons. The ten most abundant clones make up more than 2.5% of the sample.

The TCR sequence derives from a man aged 45-65 years with Merkel cell carcinoma. The material sequenced was lymph node tissue. The sequence is built from TRBV11-2 and TRBJ2-7; 15 bases in the junction line up with TRBD2. Here is the DNA: TGTGCCAGCAGCTGGAGGACTAGCGGGGGGGCCGGGCAGTACTTC. It translates to CASSWRTSGGAGQYF.